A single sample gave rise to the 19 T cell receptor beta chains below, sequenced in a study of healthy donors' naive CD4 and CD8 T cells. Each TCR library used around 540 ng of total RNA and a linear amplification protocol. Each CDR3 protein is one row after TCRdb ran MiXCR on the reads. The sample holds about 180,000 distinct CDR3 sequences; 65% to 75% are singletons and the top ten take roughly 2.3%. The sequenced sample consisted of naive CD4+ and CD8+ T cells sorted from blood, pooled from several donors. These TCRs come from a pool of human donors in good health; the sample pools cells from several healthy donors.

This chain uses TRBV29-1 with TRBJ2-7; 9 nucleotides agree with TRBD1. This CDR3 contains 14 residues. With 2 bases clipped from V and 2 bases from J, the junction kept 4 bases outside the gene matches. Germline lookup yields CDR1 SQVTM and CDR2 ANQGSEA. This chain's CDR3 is CSVELGTGTYEQYF. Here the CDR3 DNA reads TGCAGCGTTGAACTCGGGACAGGGACCTACGAGCAGTACTTC.

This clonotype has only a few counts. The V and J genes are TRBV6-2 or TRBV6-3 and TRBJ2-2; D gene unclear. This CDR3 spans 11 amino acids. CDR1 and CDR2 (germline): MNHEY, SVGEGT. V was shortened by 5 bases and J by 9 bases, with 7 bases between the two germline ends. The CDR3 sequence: CASSRTRELFF. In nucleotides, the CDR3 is TGTGCCAGCAGTCGGACGCGGGAGCTGTTTTTT.

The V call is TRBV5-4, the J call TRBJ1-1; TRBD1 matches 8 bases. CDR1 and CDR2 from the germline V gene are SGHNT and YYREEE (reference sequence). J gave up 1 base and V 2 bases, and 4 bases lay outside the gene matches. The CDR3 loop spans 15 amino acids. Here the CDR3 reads CASSFLDRENTEAFF. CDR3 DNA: TGTGCCAGCAGCTTTCTGGACAGGGAGAACACTGAAGCTTTCTTT. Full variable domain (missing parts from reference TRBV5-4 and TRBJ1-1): ETGVTQSPTHLIKTRGQQVTLRCSSQSGHNTVSWYQQALGQGPQFIFQYYREEENGRGNFPPRFSGLQFPNYSSELNVNALELDDSALYLCASSFLDRENTEAFFGQGTRLTVV.

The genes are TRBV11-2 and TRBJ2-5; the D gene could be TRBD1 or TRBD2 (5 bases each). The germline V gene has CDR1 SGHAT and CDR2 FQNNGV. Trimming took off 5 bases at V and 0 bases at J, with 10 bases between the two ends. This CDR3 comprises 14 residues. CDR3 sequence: CASSPGRYQETQYF. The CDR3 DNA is TGTGCCAGCAGCCCGGGACGGTACCAAGAGACCCAGTACTTC.

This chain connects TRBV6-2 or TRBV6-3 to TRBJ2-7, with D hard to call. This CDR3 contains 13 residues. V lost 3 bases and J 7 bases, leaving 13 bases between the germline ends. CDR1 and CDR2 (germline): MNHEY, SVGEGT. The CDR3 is CASSYAPPREQYF. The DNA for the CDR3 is TGTGCCAGCAGTTATGCCCCTCCCCGGGAGCAGTACTTC.

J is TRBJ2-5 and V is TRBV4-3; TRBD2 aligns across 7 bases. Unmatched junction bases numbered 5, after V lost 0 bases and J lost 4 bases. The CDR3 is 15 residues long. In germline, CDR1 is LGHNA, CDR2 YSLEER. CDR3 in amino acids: CASSQDYGGGETQYF. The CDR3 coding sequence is TGCGCCAGCAGCCAAGATTATGGCGGGGGAGAGACCCAGTACTTC.

DNA of the CDR3: TGTGCCAGCAGTGGGCAAGCCAATCAGCCCCAGCATTTT. Translation: CASSGQANQPQHF. This chain connects TRBV2 to TRBJ1-5, with D hard to call. The CDR3 is 13 amino acids. The V end was cut by 4 bases, the J end by 3 bases, with 7 bases between. In germline, CDR1 is SNHLY, CDR2 FYNNEI. The variable domain in full, with the rest retrieved from reference TRBV2 and TRBJ1-5, is EPEVTQTPSHQVTQMGQEVILRCVPISNHLYFYWYRQILGQKVEFLVSFYNNEISEKSEIFDDQFSVERPDGSNFTLKIRSTKLEDSAMYFCASSGQANQPQHFGDGTRLSIL.

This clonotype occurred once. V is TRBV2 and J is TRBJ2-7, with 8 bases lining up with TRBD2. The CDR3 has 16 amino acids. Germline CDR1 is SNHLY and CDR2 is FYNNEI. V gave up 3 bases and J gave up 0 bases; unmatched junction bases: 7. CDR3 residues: CASSEGLAGNSYEQYF. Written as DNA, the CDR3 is TGTGCCAGCAGTGAGGGTTTAGCGGGGAACTCCTACGAGCAGTACTTC.

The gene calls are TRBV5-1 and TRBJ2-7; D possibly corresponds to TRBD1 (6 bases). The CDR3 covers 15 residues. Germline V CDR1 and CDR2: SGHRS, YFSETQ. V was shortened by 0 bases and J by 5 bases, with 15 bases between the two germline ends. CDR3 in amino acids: CASSLGGQGIHEQYF. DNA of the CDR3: TGCGCCAGCAGCTTGGGCGGGCAGGGGATCCACGAGCAGTACTTC.

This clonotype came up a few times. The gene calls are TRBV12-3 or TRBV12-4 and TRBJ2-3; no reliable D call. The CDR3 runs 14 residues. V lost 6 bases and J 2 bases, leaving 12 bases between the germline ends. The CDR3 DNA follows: TGTGCCAGCAGATCATGGGGAAACACAGATACGCAGTATTTT. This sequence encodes CASRSWGNTDTQYF.

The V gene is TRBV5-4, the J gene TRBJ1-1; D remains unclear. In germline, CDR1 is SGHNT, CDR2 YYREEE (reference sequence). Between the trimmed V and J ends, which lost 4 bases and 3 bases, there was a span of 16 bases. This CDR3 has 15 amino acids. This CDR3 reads CASSRSGGSDTEAFF. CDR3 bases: TGTGCCAGCAGCCGCTCCGGAGGCAGCGACACTGAAGCTTTCTTT. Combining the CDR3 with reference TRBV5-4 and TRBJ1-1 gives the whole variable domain ETGVTQSPTHLIKTRGQQVTLRCSSQSGHNTVSWYQQALGQGPQFIFQYYREEENGRGNFPPRFSGLQFPNYSSELNVNALELDDSALYLCASSRSGGSDTEAFFGQGTRLTVV.

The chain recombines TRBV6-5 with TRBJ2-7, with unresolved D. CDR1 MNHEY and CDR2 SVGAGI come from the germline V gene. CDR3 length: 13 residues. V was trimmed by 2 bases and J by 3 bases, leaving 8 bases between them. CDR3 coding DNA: TGTGCCAGCAGTTACCGTGACGGCTACGAGCAGTACTTC. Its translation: CASSYRDGYEQYF.

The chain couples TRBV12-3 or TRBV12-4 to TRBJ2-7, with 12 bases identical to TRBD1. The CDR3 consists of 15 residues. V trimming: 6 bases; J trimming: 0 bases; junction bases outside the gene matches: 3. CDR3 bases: TGTGCCAGCAGCGGGACAGGGGGCAGCTCCTACGAGCAGTACTTC. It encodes CASSGTGGSSYEQYF.

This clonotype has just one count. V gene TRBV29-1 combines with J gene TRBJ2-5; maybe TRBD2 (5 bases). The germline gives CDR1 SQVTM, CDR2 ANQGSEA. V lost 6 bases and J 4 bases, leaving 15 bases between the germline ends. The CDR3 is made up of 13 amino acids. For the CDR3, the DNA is TGCAGCGTCCCGGGCCCTGAGGGAGAGACCCAGTACTTC. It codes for CSVPGPEGETQYF.

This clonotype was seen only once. DNA of the CDR3: TGTGCCAGCAGCTTAAGGGAGACCGGGGCCAACGTCCTGACTTTC. This codes for CASSLRETGANVLTF. The J gene is TRBJ2-6, the V gene TRBV7-2; D is possibly TRBD2 (5 bases). V lost 2 bases and J 4 bases, leaving 9 bases between the germline ends. The CDR3 runs 15 residues. Germline lookup yields CDR1 SGHTA and CDR2 FQGNSA.

In DNA form, the CDR3 reads TGTGCCAGCAGTTACGTGGGGCCCTACGAGCAGTACTTC. Its translation is CASSYVGPYEQYF. The chain links TRBV6-2 or TRBV6-3 to TRBJ2-7; the D gene is possibly TRBD1 (5 bases). The CDR3 has 13 amino acids. With 2 bases removed from V and 2 bases from J, the gap between germline ends came to 7 bases. The germline V gene encodes CDR1 MNHEY and CDR2 SVGEGT.

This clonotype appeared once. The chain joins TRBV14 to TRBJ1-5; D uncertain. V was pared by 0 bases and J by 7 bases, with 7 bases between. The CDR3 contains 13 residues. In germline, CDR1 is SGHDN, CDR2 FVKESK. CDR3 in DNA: TGTGCCAGCAGCCAAGATCAATACCAGCCCCAGCATTTT. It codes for CASSQDQYQPQHF.

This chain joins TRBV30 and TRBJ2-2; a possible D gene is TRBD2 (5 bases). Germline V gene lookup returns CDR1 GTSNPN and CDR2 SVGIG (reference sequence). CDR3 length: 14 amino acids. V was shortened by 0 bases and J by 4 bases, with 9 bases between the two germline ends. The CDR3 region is CAWSVLGGTGELFF. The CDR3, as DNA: TGTGCCTGGAGTGTACTAGGAGGCACCGGGGAGCTGTTTTTT. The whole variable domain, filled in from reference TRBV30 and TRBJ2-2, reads SQTIHQWPATLVQPVGSPLSLECTVEGTSNPNLYWYRQAAGRGLQLLFYSVGIGQISSEVPQNLSASRPQDRQFILSSKKLLLSDSGFYLCAWSVLGGTGELFFGEGSRLTVL.

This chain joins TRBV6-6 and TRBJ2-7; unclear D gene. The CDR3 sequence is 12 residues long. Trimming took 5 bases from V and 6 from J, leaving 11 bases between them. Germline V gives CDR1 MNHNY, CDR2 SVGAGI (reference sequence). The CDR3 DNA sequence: TGTGCCAGCAGTCAACTCGGCAGCGAGCAGTACTTC. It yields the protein CASSQLGSEQYF.